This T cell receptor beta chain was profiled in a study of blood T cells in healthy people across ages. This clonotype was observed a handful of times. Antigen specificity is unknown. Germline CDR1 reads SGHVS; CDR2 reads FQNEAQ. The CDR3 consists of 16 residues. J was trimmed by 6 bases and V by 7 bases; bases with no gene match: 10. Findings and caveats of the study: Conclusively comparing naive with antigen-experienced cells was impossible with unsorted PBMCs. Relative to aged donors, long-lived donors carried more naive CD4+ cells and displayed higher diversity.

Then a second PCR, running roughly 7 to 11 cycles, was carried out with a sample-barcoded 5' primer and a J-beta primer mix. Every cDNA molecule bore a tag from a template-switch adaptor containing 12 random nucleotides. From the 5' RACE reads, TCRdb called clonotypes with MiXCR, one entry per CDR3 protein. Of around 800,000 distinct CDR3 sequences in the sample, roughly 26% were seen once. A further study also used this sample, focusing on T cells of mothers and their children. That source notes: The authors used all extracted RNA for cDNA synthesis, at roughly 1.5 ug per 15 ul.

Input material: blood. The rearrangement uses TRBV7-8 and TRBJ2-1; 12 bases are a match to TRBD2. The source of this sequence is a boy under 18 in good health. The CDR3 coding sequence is TGTGCCAGCAACTCCCTAGCGGGGGGGCGCCCCAATGAGCAGTTCTTC. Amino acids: CASNSLAGGRPNEQFF.